The clone carrying this TCR beta chain was observed at least ten times. The data were obtained in a study of metastatic and nonmetastatic thyroid tumors. Study-level background: Blood and tumor or nodule tissue repertoires from malignant and benign thyroid patients were compared.

TCRdb re-clonotyped the PCR reads through MiXCR. The data contain about 49,000 clones, less than 5% of them singletons. None of the patients had undergone any treatment ahead of thyroid surgery. This sequence was found in a female donor with papillary thyroid cancer or a benign thyroid nodule (not recorded which). Some clones in this sample may be carry-over from other donors' samples. The sample was blood.

CDR3 loop: CASSPSGTVNTEAFF. CDR3 DNA: TGCGCCAGCAGCCCTTCCGGGACGGTGAACACTGAAGCTTTCTTT. This sequence joins TRBV5-1 and TRBJ1-1; tentatively, D is TRBD1 (5 bases). The germline V and J ends were trimmed by 4 bases and 0 bases, with 13 bases remaining between them. Germline V gene lookup returns CDR1 SGHRS and CDR2 YFSETQ. This CDR3 contains 15 residues.